The sequence of this TCR beta chain was determined in a study of patients and donors after allogeneic stem cell transplantation. CDR3 size: 17 residues. The V end lost 0 bases, the J end lost 4 bases, and 19 bases lay between the germline ends. TCRdb fed the RT-PCR reads into MiXCR, producing one record per CDR3 protein. The table shows 900,000 to 1,000,000 distinct CDR3 sequences, with about a sixth occurring only once. This clonotype was seen ten or more times. The rearrangement links TRBV12-3 or TRBV12-4 to TRBJ2-7; D unclear. Material for sequencing was blood, either unsorted or a sorted T cell fraction (not recorded which). This TCR was sampled from a human donor who was either an allogeneic HSCT recipient or a stem cell or donor lymphocyte infusion donor (not recorded which). It is not recorded whose cells these are; they may come from a transplant donor. The CDR3 DNA reads TGTGCCAGCAGTTTAGCGGCCCGGGCCCACCCCAGATACGAGCAGTACTTC. Translation: CASSLAARAHPRYEQYF.